A single sample gave rise to the 18 T cell receptor beta chains below, sequenced in a study of shared clonotypes between healthy human individuals. The naive CD8 subset, CD45RO-negative cells positively selected for CCR7, excluded terminally differentiated effector memory CD45RA+ cells. Sequencing was performed with immunoSEQ multiplex PCR; in TCRdb, only in-frame clones are kept and a portion is missing. The repertoire holds millions of clones, 93% seen once, with around 1.7% in the top ten. Input material: naive CD8+ T cells from PBMCs. These receptors came from a man aged 18 to 35 in good health. Some clones in this sample may be carry-over from other donors' samples.

The genes are TRBV2 and TRBJ2-7; TRBD2 is a possible D gene (5 bases). The germline gives CDR1 SNHLY, CDR2 FYNNEI. The CDR3 runs to 12 residues. Trimming took off 10 bases at V and 2 bases at J, with 12 bases between the two ends. The CDR3 DNA reads TGTGCCACCCGGGAACAACCCTACGAGCAGTACTTC. Protein: CATREQPYEQYF.

The gene calls are TRBV27 and TRBJ1-2; D is unclear. CDR3 size: 15 residues. Trimming left V 3 bases short and J 4 bases short, with 15 bases between. CDR1 MNHEY and CDR2 SMNVEV come from the germline V gene (reference sequence). In DNA, the CDR3 is TGTGCCAGCAGTTTGAGTCAGTCCCTGGGCTATGGCTACACCTTC. This translates into CASSLSQSLGYGYTF.

The V gene is TRBV29-1, the J gene TRBJ1-2; TRBD1 is a possible D gene (5 bases). Germline CDR1 and CDR2: SQVTM and ANQGSEA. Trimming left V 0 bases short and J 2 bases short, with 19 bases between. This CDR3 is 17 amino acids long. This chain's CDR3 is CSVEDVGRDVRNYGYTF. Here the CDR3 DNA reads TGCAGCGTTGAAGATGTAGGCAGGGATGTTCGGAACTATGGCTACACCTTC.

V gene TRBV6-1 combines with J gene TRBJ2-3, with 7 bases matching TRBD1. Trimming removed 6 bases from V and 2 bases from J; junction bases left unmatched: 8. CDR3 length: 15 amino acids. Germline-derived CDR1 and CDR2 are MNHNS and SASEGT. CDR3 sequence reads: CASRDRTVFTDTQYF. CDR3 coding DNA: TGTGCCAGCAGGGACAGGACAGTGTTCACAGATACGCAGTATTTT.

The chain employs TRBV2 and TRBJ2-3, with TRBD1 as a possible D gene (5 bases). Trimming removed 8 bases at V and 0 bases at J, with 15 bases between. The CDR3 loop spans 15 amino acids. Germline V gene data show CDR1 as SNHLY and CDR2 as FYNNEI. CDR3 DNA sequence: TGTGCCAGCGACTTCGACAGTCTTAGCACAGATACGCAGTATTTT. This encodes CASDFDSLSTDTQYF.

This chain uses TRBV9 with TRBJ2-3, with 8 bases aligning to TRBD2. The CDR3 has 19 residues. Germline CDR1 reads SGDLS; CDR2 reads YYNGEE. Trimming cost V 3 bases and J 3 bases; bases outside gene matches: 18. The CDR3 coding sequence is TGTGCCAGCAGCGCCCAGGATGGGCGGGAGGTGTTTGTGACAGATACGCAGTATTTT. As protein: CASSAQDGREVFVTDTQYF.

In its sample, this clone was seen once. This sequence joins TRBV7-3 and TRBJ2-7, with D maybe TRBD2 (5 bases). CDR3 length: 15 amino acids. Germline assignment: CDR1 SGHTA and CDR2 FQGTGA. V was trimmed by 5 bases and J by 1 base, leaving 15 bases between them. CDR3 sequence: CASSSPREVSYEQYF. CDR3 in DNA: TGTGCCAGCAGCAGTCCTCGGGAAGTATCCTACGAGCAGTACTTC.

The rearrangement links TRBV27 to TRBJ2-1; 7 bases are shared with TRBD2. CDR1 MNHEY and CDR2 SMNVEV come from the germline V gene (reference sequence). J lost 9 bases, V lost 3 bases, and 5 bases had no gene match. The CDR3 covers 13 residues. CDR3 region: CASSFRGDGEQFF. The CDR3 coding sequence is TGTGCCAGCAGTTTCCGGGGGGACGGTGAGCAGTTCTTC.

This chain links TRBV7-8 with TRBJ2-7, with D perhaps matching TRBD1 or TRBD2 (5 bases each). From germline, CDR1 is SGHVS and CDR2 FQNEAQ. The CDR3 loop spans 14 amino acids. The ends were cut back, 5 bases at V and 7 bases at J, with 18 bases in the middle. The CDR3 DNA reads TGTGCCAGCAGCCTTGGGGGACGCATCTGGGAGCAGTACTTC. This encodes CASSLGGRIWEQYF.

For this clone: This CDR3 is also generated by other DNA sequences in the sample. The CDR3 coding sequence is TGTGCCAGTAGTATAGGACGGAACACTGAAGCTTTCTTT. Its protein product is CASSIGRNTEAFF. The V and J genes are TRBV19 and TRBJ1-1; no clear D. The CDR3 has 13 residues. Between the trimmed V and J ends, which lost 1 base and 1 base, there was a span of 4 bases. The V gene's germline CDR1 is LNHDA and CDR2 SQIVND (reference sequence).

The rearrangement joins TRBV6-5 to TRBJ2-7; TRBD1 might be the D (6 bases). This CDR3 comprises 14 residues. Germline values: CDR1 MNHEY, CDR2 SVGAGI. Trimming stripped 6 bases from V and 3 bases from J, with 15 bases between. Here the CDR3 reads CASRPGHRFYEQYF. CDR3 bases: TGTGCCAGCAGACCGGGACACCGATTCTACGAGCAGTACTTC.

The count of this clone is one. The sample contains more than one DNA sequence encoding this CDR3. The rearrangement uses TRBV27 and TRBJ1-2; 9 positions match TRBD1. V gave up 2 bases and J gave up 7 bases; unmatched junction bases: 2. Per germline, CDR1 MNHEY and CDR2 SMNVEV (reference sequence). The CDR3 runs 13 residues. CDR3 sequence (DNA): TGTGCCAGCAGTTTAGACAGGGGGGGTGGCTACACCTTC. Translated: CASSLDRGGGYTF.

The CDR3 DNA is TGCGCCAGCAGCCAAGATATGGATAGCGGATCCTACGAGCAGTACTTC. This gives the protein CASSQDMDSGSYEQYF. The genes are TRBV4-3 and TRBJ2-7, with D perhaps TRBD2 (6 bases). Germline assignment: CDR1 LGHNA and CDR2 YSLEER. Trimming removed 0 bases from V and 1 base from J, with 13 bases in between. The CDR3 covers 16 residues.

This clone turned up a few times. V is TRBV30 and J is TRBJ2-2; 10 bases line up with TRBD2. The V and J ends lost 5 bases and 4 bases, in that order; junction bases with no gene match: 4. Germline V gene sequence: CDR1 GTSNPN, CDR2 SVGIG (reference sequence). The CDR3 is 14 amino acids. CDR3 coding DNA: TGTGCCTGGGGACTAGCGGTATTCACCGGGGAGCTGTTTTTT. This encodes CAWGLAVFTGELFF.

To note about this clone: It is unclear where the CDR3 begins or ends on the DNA, so no DNA is shown, and the CDR3 is as TCRdb lists it. The rearrangement uses TRBV29-1 and TRBJ1-1; TRBD1 is the table's D call, not checked against the DNA. 11 amino acids form the CDR3, both terminal residues included. CDR1 is SQVTM and CDR2 is ANQGSEA in the germline V gene. The CDR3 protein is CSVGQGAESFF.

This rearrangement joins TRBV14 to TRBJ2-7; a weak D match, TRBD2 (5 bases). Germline CDR1 and CDR2: SGHDN and FVKESK. V lost 0 bases, J lost 3 bases, and 18 bases lay in between. CDR3 length: 17 amino acids. In DNA form, the CDR3 reads TGTGCCAGCAGCCAAGACTTTACCCGGGGTCCCCTCTACGAGCAGTACTTC. Protein product: CASSQDFTRGPLYEQYF.

The chain has TRBV14 and TRBJ2-7; D is tentatively TRBD1 or TRBD2 (5 bases each). CDR1 and CDR2 (germline): SGHDN, FVKESK. Trimming took off 5 bases at V and 0 bases at J, with 14 bases between the two ends. The CDR3 is 15 amino acids. The CDR3 nucleotides read TGTGCCAGCAGCTTCATTACCGGGGCCTCCTACGAGCAGTACTTC. Encoded protein: CASSFITGASYEQYF.

J is TRBJ1-1 and V is TRBV27; no definite D call. The CDR3 totals 15 residues. In germline, CDR1 is MNHEY, CDR2 SMNVEV (reference sequence). The germline V and J ends were trimmed by 5 bases and 0 bases, with 13 bases remaining between them. The CDR3 sequence: CASSPEKEMNTEAFF. In nucleotides, the CDR3 is TGTGCCAGCAGTCCAGAAAAGGAGATGAACACTGAAGCTTTCTTT.